The 11 T cell receptor beta chains presented below share a single source sample, sequenced in a study of T cells after yellow fever vaccination. TCRdb called the 5' RACE reads again in MiXCR, with one record for every CDR3 protein. The table lists 300,000 to 350,000 distinct CDR3 sequences, approximately 4.2% of them singletons. Here the sequenced sample was PBMCs, taken 5 days after the yellow fever booster vaccination. Source of these receptors: a man between 18 and 29 years old who received the YFV17D yellow fever vaccine.

This clonotype was counted at least ten times. This chain uses TRBV7-3 with TRBJ2-7; perhaps TRBD2 as D (6 bases). The length of the CDR3 is 19 residues. The germline gives CDR1 SGHTA, CDR2 FQGTGA. The germline V and J ends were trimmed by 4 bases and 2 bases, with 27 bases remaining between them. The CDR3 reads CASSSQTRLASEVTYEQYV. The CDR3 region has the DNA TGTGCCAGCAGCTCACAAACCCGCCTGGCTAGCGAAGTCACCTACGAGCAGTACGTC.

The gene calls are TRBV7-9 and TRBJ2-7, with unresolved D. V was cut by 4 bases and J by 7 bases, with 8 bases left in between. The germline V gene has CDR1 SEHNR and CDR2 FQNEAQ (reference sequence). The CDR3 contains 11 residues. The CDR3: CASSSGPEQYV. CDR3 nucleotides: TGTGCCAGCAGCTCAGGACCAGAGCAGTACGTC.

This clonotype was observed a handful of times. This chain uses TRBV10-3 with TRBJ2-3; 15 nucleotides match TRBD2. The V gene end was trimmed by 3 bases and the J gene end by 5 bases; junction bases not matched to a gene: 6. The germline gives CDR1 ENHRY, CDR2 SYGVKD. The CDR3 spans 17 residues. CDR3 in DNA: TGTGCCATCAGTGATGGACTAGCGGGGGGGCCGGGAGATACGCAGTATTTT. Its translation: CAISDGLAGGPGDTQYF.

The rearrangement joins TRBV4-1 to TRBJ1-2, with 10 bases that match TRBD1. Germline-derived CDR1 and CDR2 are MGHRA and YSYEKL. After removal of 1 base from V and 5 bases from J, the junction contained 4 bases not matched to a gene. There are 15 residues in the CDR3. CDR3 region: CASSQGQGAGYGYTF. In nucleotides, the CDR3 is TGCGCCAGCAGCCAAGGACAGGGGGCTGGGTATGGCTACACCTTC.

Details on this clonotype: A read error may produce the germline difference seen at one junction end. V and J are TRBV18 and TRBJ2-6, with D perhaps given as TRBD1 or TRBD2 (5 bases each). CDR3 size: 15 residues. Germline V gives CDR1 KGHSH, CDR2 LQKENI. In DNA form, the CDR3 reads TGTGCCAGCTCCCCACAGGAGGCTGGGGCCAACGTCCTGACTTTC. Translating it yields CASSPQEAGANVLTF.

This clonotype appeared a few times. The rearrangement uses TRBV24-1 and TRBJ1-1; D not certain. The CDR3 runs to 15 residues. V gave up 4 bases and J gave up 3 bases, with 14 bases separating them. CDR1 and CDR2 from the germline V gene are KGHDR and SFDVKD. The CDR3: CATSDPRESDTEAFF. The DNA of the CDR3 is TGTGCCACCAGTGACCCCCGCGAGAGTGACACTGAAGCTTTCTTT.

This clonotype appeared many times. The chain couples TRBV6-5 to TRBJ2-2; D uncertain. This CDR3 region has 12 residues. Trimming left V 7 bases short and J 7 bases short, with 10 bases between. Germline CDR1 MNHEY, CDR2 SVGAGI. This chain's CDR3 is CASTPNNGELFF. CDR3 nucleotide sequence: TGTGCCAGCACTCCAAATAACGGGGAGCTGTTTTTT.

DNA of the CDR3: TGTGCCAGCAGTTCACCCTATTTCGGGGAGCTGTTTTTT. The encoded protein is CASSSPYFGELFF. This chain uses TRBV6-6 with TRBJ2-2; D ambiguous. The CDR3 consists of 13 residues. The germline V gene encodes CDR1 MNHNY and CDR2 SVGAGI (reference sequence). V was pared by 4 bases and J by 7 bases, with 10 bases between.

V usage is TRBV20-1 and J usage is TRBJ1-5; TRBD1 is a possible D gene (5 bases). V dropped 7 bases and J dropped 4 bases, with 11 bases sitting between them. The CDR3 is made up of 12 amino acids. Germline values: CDR1 DFQATT, CDR2 SNEGSKA (reference sequence). DNA of the CDR3: TGCAGTGGAGGGGCTGGGAATCAGCCCCAGCATTTT. This translates into CSGGAGNQPQHF.

This clonotype was observed many times. The V gene is TRBV6-2 or TRBV6-3, the J gene TRBJ2-3; D perhaps matches TRBD2 (6 bases). The V end was cut by 8 bases, the J end by 4 bases, with 10 bases between. The CDR3 sequence is 12 residues long. The V gene's germline CDR1 is MNHEY and CDR2 SVGEGT. The CDR3 protein is CASSPGADTQYF. The CDR3 DNA sequence: TGTGCCAGCTCCCCGGGAGCAGATACGCAGTATTTT.

Ten or more counts support this clonotype. The CDR3 loop reads CASRPDVPFGNTIYF. The CDR3 nucleotides are TGTGCCAGCAGGCCTGACGTACCCTTTGGAAACACCATATATTTT. The gene calls are TRBV7-2 and TRBJ1-3; D is unresolved. The germline V gene has CDR1 SGHTA and CDR2 FQGNSA. CDR3 length: 15 amino acids. Trimming left V 6 bases short and J 3 bases short, with 15 bases between.